The 6 T cell receptor beta chains in this list originate from one sample, sequenced in a study of T cells in localized non-small cell lung cancer. Assay used: immunoSEQ multiplex PCR; TCRdb lists only in-frame clones, some missing. The profile covers fewer than 20,000 clones, with 90% to 95% appearing a single time and 2.5% to 3% taken by the ten largest. Specimen: peripheral blood, collected before any cancer treatment. These receptors all come from a woman between 35 and 70 years old with stage I lung adenocarcinoma.

The V call is TRBV27, the J call TRBJ1-1; no definite D call. The CDR3 spans 11 residues. With 8 bases removed from V and 2 bases from J, the gap between germline ends came to 6 bases. Germline values: CDR1 MNHEY, CDR2 SMNVEV (reference sequence). CDR3 protein: CASQRNTEAFF. CDR3 nucleotides: TGTGCCAGCCAGCGCAACACTGAAGCTTTCTTT.

The V and J genes are TRBV27 and TRBJ1-4, with a possible D match to TRBD1 (5 bases). The ends were cut back, 2 bases at V and 3 bases at J, with 7 bases in the middle. Germline V gives CDR1 MNHEY, CDR2 SMNVEV (reference sequence). The CDR3 has 14 amino acids. In DNA form, the CDR3 reads TGTGCCAGCAGTTTAGGGGGGGCTAATGAAAAACTGTTTTTT. Amino acid sequence: CASSLGGANEKLFF.

The chain links TRBV19 to TRBJ2-5; 8 bases line up with TRBD2. J was trimmed by 5 bases and V by 5 bases; bases with no gene match: 7. The V gene's germline CDR1 is LNHDA and CDR2 SQIVND (reference sequence). The CDR3 has 14 residues. Here the CDR3 reads CASSPRGGQETQYF. The CDR3 DNA follows: TGTGCCAGTAGTCCCCGGGGGGGCCAGGAGACCCAGTACTTC.

This CDR3 reads CASSLVNTEAFF. The CDR3 nucleotides are TGTGCCAGCAGCTTAGTAAATACTGAAGCTTTCTTT. The rearrangement links TRBV7-9 to TRBJ1-1, with D hard to call. Trimming left V 1 base short and J 5 bases short, with 5 bases between. CDR3 length equals 12 residues. Germline assignment: CDR1 SEHNR and CDR2 FQNEAQ (reference sequence).

The rearrangement uses TRBV4-2 and TRBJ2-5; perhaps TRBD2 as D (6 bases). The CDR3 spans 16 residues. With 0 bases removed from V and 4 bases from J, the gap between germline ends came to 15 bases. The germline V gene encodes CDR1 LGHNA and CDR2 YNFKEQ. The CDR3 loop is CASSQEQRGGRETQYF. The CDR3 DNA is TGTGCCAGCAGCCAAGAGCAAAGGGGAGGCAGAGAGACCCAGTACTTC.

This sequence joins TRBV7-9 and TRBJ2-3; D might be TRBD2 (5 bases). CDR3 size: 14 residues. Trimming took off 3 bases at V and 0 bases at J, with 7 bases between the two ends. CDR1 SEHNR and CDR2 FQNEAQ come from the germline V gene (reference sequence). The CDR3 sequence is CASSFRTSTDTQYF. CDR3 nucleotides: TGTGCCAGCAGCTTTCGGACTAGCACAGATACGCAGTATTTT.